This record looks at one TCR beta chain sequence and its context. Its antigen has not been determined. Base qualities are not recorded, but no much larger clone differs from it by a single base. The sample comes from a study of blood T cell repertoires in COVID-19 (TCRdb year 2020). About the investigation overall: The collaborator samples originated in the United States, Italy and Spain and spanned the acute and convalescent phases of COVID-19. The prospective study material was composed of cDNA or gDNA derived from T cells, B-cell-depleted T cells, or PBMCs. HLA class I and class II types, where available, came from metadata supplied by the sample provider rather than from assay-based typing. Deeply sampled blood TCRbeta repertoires from subjects exposed to, actively infected with, or recovered from COVID-19 were included in the dataset. Samples came from the ongoing ImmuneRACE study (first 160 participants) plus 1,254 subjects from 6 global collaborators. Nearly every sample came with metadata listing a de-identified subject ID, COVID-19 status, age in years and sex. The repertoires were released in a freely available public database meant as a resource for research on the immune response to SARS-CoV-2.

The CDR3, cysteine through phenylalanine, is 13 amino acids long. The read is trimmed to its CDR3 DNA, 39 bases read in frame from base 1. Trimming takes 6 bases from V and 2 bases from J, and the germline ends sit 9 bases apart. Results and caveats for the whole study, not just this receptor: The quantity of clinical and demographic metadata differed by source and by participant and was supplied without curation.

Enrolling through a virtual design, the prospective study's participants ranged in age from roughly 18 to 95 years and lived across 24 United States geographic areas. Cohort assignment in the prospective study relied on participant-reported clinical history from a screening survey and a study questionnaire. Recovered participants in ImmuneRACE Cohort 3 were defined as having two consecutive negative NP/OP PCR tests, clearance from a healthcare professional, or resolution of symptoms. Mobile phlebotomists in the prospective study collected whole blood, serum and a nasopharyngeal or oropharyngeal swab from every participant. Additional blood draws and questionnaires over an approximately two-month period could optionally be provided by prospective study participants. Before DNA extraction, blood samples from the prospective study were shipped at room temperature or frozen. TCRbeta CDR3 regions were amplified from genomic DNA by means of the immunoSEQ Assay, a bias-controlled multiplex PCR. For the original study's pipeline: The number of nucleated cells in each sample was estimated from the amplification of reference gene primers within the assay. Sequence reads were collapsed and filtered to measure the absolute abundance of every unique TCRbeta CDR3 rearrangement. For each sample, productive Simpson clonality was calculated by taking the square root of Simpson's diversity index across productive rearrangements. In TCRdb, the immuneACCESS table is reduced to in-frame sequences with V and J assigned. These tables do not hold every clone; where another copy was compared, an unresolved V gene accounts for under half, and the others remain unexplained. V, J and clone size reflect that table, while D and trimming were determined from the DNA. The sample data list some 140,000 clones, and approximately 83% of these were observed just once. The biggest ten clones account for under 9.5% of the sample.

The V gene is TRBV12-3 or TRBV12-4 and the J gene is TRBJ2-3, with the D gene not clear enough to name. The sample consisted of PBMCs or T cells enriched from blood (not recorded which). This TCR was recovered from a man between 45 and 60 years old who had recovered from COVID-19. The CDR3 protein sequence reads: CASSPQLTDTQYF. The nucleotide sequence reads TGTGCCAGCAGCCCACAGCTCACAGATACGCAGTATTTT.